A selection of T cell receptor beta chains follows, all from one sample in a study of blood T cell repertoires in COVID-19. The protocol was immunoSEQ multiplex PCR, while the TCRdb copy is restricted to in-frame clones and leaves out a portion. The sample shows roughly 64,000 clones, 65% to 90% of them seen only once. The specimen was peripheral blood. All receptors come from a man aged 50 to 59 with active COVID-19. CDR3s include the opening cysteine and the closing phenylalanine or tryptophan. D genes are given only for firm matches. Clone size is not always given. Where it is, it says once, few, many or a class for expanded clones.

v_call: TRBV19
j_call: TRBJ2-3
clone_size: -
d_call: -
cdr3_aa: CASGWEDTQYF
cdr3_nt: TGTGCCAGTGGCTGGGAGGATACGCAGTATTTT

v_call: TRBV19
j_call: TRBJ2-3
clone_size: -
d_call: -
cdr3_aa: CASSIRDIDTQYF
cdr3_nt: TGTGCCAGTAGTATCAGGGACATAGATACGCAGTATTTT

v_call: TRBV28
j_call: TRBJ1-1
clone_size: -
d_call: TRBD1
cdr3_aa: CASSRLSDPGTGLTEAFF
cdr3_nt: TGTGCCAGCAGTCGACTATCGGACCCCGGGACAGGGTTGACTGAAGCTTTCTTT

v_call: TRBV14
j_call: TRBJ2-2
clone_size: -
d_call: TRBD1
cdr3_aa: CASSQLGQGAGELFF
cdr3_nt: TGTGCCAGCAGCCAGTTGGGACAGGGGGCCGGGGAGCTGTTTTTT

v_call: TRBV28
j_call: TRBJ1-3
clone_size: -
d_call: -
cdr3_aa: CASTPSGAASNWYTIYF
cdr3_nt: TGTGCCAGCACGCCCTCAGGGGCAGCGAGCAACTGGTACACCATATATTTT

v_call: TRBV18
j_call: TRBJ2-5
clone_size: once
d_call: TRBD2
cdr3_aa: CASSPNLASGVEETQYF
cdr3_nt: TGTGCCAGCTCACCAAATTTGGCTAGCGGGGTTGAAGAGACCCAGTACTTC

v_call: TRBV28
j_call: TRBJ2-7
clone_size: -
d_call: TRBD1
cdr3_aa: CASSLSGNRGLDEQYF
cdr3_nt: TGTGCCAGCAGTTTATCTGGAAACAGGGGGCTGGACGAGCAGTACTTC

v_call: TRBV19
j_call: TRBJ2-1
clone_size: -
d_call: -
cdr3_aa: CASSIQYTRGDHNEQFF
cdr3_nt: TGTGCCAGTAGTATACAATACACCAGGGGTGACCACAATGAGCAGTTCTTC

v_call: TRBV5-4
j_call: TRBJ2-1
clone_size: once
d_call: TRBD2
cdr3_aa: CASSLAGEREGRDEQFF
cdr3_nt: TGTGCCAGCAGCTTGGCCGGGGAGCGGGAGGGCCGGGATGAGCAGTTCTTC

v_call: TRBV3-1/TRBV3-2
j_call: TRBJ2-7
clone_size: -
d_call: TRBD2
cdr3_aa: CASSQFLAGVWYEQYF
cdr3_nt: TGTGCCAGCAGCCAATTTCTAGCGGGTGTTTGGTACGAGCAGTACTTC

v_call: TRBV7-2
j_call: TRBJ2-1
clone_size: -
d_call: TRBD2
cdr3_aa: CASSVTSGSYNEQFF
cdr3_nt: TGTGCCAGCAGCGTGACTAGCGGTAGCTACAATGAGCAGTTCTTC

v_call: TRBV27
j_call: TRBJ2-3
clone_size: -
d_call: -
cdr3_aa: CASGGSHVLASTDTQYF
cdr3_nt: TGTGCCAGCGGGGGCAGTCACGTGTTAGCGAGCACAGATACGCAGTATTTT

v_call: TRBV3-1/TRBV3-2
j_call: TRBJ2-3
clone_size: -
d_call: TRBD2
cdr3_aa: CASSRPGLATDTQYF
cdr3_nt: TGTGCCAGCAGCCGACCGGGACTAGCTACTGATACGCAGTATTTT

v_call: TRBV18
j_call: TRBJ2-1
clone_size: -
d_call: TRBD2
cdr3_aa: CASSPTSDSYNEQFF
cdr3_nt: TGTGCCAGCTCACCTACTAGCGACTCCTACAATGAGCAGTTCTTC

v_call: TRBV20-1
j_call: TRBJ1-5
clone_size: few
d_call: TRBD1
cdr3_aa: CSASGAGQGAMSNQPQHF
cdr3_nt: TGCAGTGCTAGTGGGGCCGGACAGGGGGCTATGAGCAATCAGCCCCAGCATTTT

v_call: TRBV5-1
j_call: TRBJ2-6
clone_size: -
d_call: TRBD2
cdr3_aa: CASSPLAGVVAGANVLTF
cdr3_nt: TGCGCCAGCAGCCCCCTCGCGGGAGTGGTGGCTGGGGCCAACGTCCTGACTTTC

v_call: TRBV7-2
j_call: TRBJ2-7
clone_size: -
d_call: -
cdr3_aa: CASSLYSYEQYF
cdr3_nt: TGTGCCAGCAGCCTCTACTCCTACGAGCAGTACTTC

v_call: TRBV27
j_call: TRBJ2-7
clone_size: -
d_call: -
cdr3_aa: CASSTTGGGSYEQYF
cdr3_nt: TGTGCCAGCAGTACCACAGGGGGGGGCTCCTACGAGCAGTACTTC

v_call: TRBV4-2
j_call: TRBJ1-2
clone_size: -
d_call: -
cdr3_aa: CASSPGVGGNYGYTF
cdr3_nt: TGTGCCAGCAGCCCAGGGGTAGGAGGTAACTATGGCTACACCTTC

v_call: TRBV12-3/TRBV12-4
j_call: TRBJ2-7
clone_size: -
d_call: -
cdr3_aa: CASSISVADEQYF
cdr3_nt: TGTGCCAGCAGTATTAGTGTGGCGGACGAGCAGTACTTC

v_call: TRBV11-2
j_call: TRBJ2-1
clone_size: once
d_call: -
cdr3_aa: CASSPYRENEQFF
cdr3_nt: TGTGCCAGCAGCCCTTATCGAGAGAATGAGCAGTTCTTC

v_call: TRBV5-6
j_call: TRBJ1-6
clone_size: -
d_call: TRBD1
cdr3_aa: CASSLLGAGQGNSPLHF
cdr3_nt: TGTGCCAGCAGCCTACTTGGTGCGGGACAGGGGAATTCACCCCTCCACTTT

v_call: TRBV29-1
j_call: TRBJ2-3
clone_size: -
d_call: TRBD2
cdr3_aa: CSAPGTSGSYTQYF
cdr3_nt: TGCAGCGCCCCTGGGACTAGCGGGAGCTACACGCAGTATTTT

v_call: TRBV6-5
j_call: TRBJ2-4
clone_size: -
d_call: TRBD1
cdr3_aa: CATGTGGGGNIQYF
cdr3_nt: TGTGCCACCGGGACAGGGGGCGGCGGAAACATTCAGTACTTC

v_call: TRBV28
j_call: TRBJ1-4
clone_size: -
d_call: TRBD1
cdr3_aa: CASRPTGLNEKLFF
cdr3_nt: TGTGCCAGCCGACCGACAGGGTTAAATGAAAAACTGTTTTTT

v_call: TRBV19
j_call: TRBJ1-5
clone_size: -
d_call: TRBD1
cdr3_aa: CASRDRGVQPQHF
cdr3_nt: TGTGCCAGCCGGGACAGGGGGGTTCAGCCCCAGCATTTT

v_call: TRBV28
j_call: TRBJ2-5
clone_size: once
d_call: -
cdr3_aa: CASSSPFAQLQETQYF
cdr3_nt: TGTGCCAGCAGTTCCCCCTTTGCACAGCTCCAAGAGACCCAGTACTTC

v_call: TRBV3-1/TRBV3-2
j_call: TRBJ2-7
clone_size: -
d_call: TRBD2
cdr3_aa: CASSFIGGLGGEQYF
cdr3_nt: TGTGCCAGCAGCTTCATAGGGGGACTAGGAGGCGAGCAGTACTTC

v_call: TRBV6-6
j_call: TRBJ1-1
clone_size: -
d_call: TRBD1
cdr3_aa: CASSYSQGVEAFF
cdr3_nt: TGTGCCAGCAGTTACTCGCAGGGGGTCGAAGCTTTCTTT

v_call: TRBV5-6
j_call: TRBJ2-1
clone_size: -
d_call: -
cdr3_aa: CASSWRGRRNEQFF
cdr3_nt: TGTGCCAGCAGCTGGAGGGGTAGGCGGAATGAGCAGTTCTTC

v_call: TRBV12-5
j_call: TRBJ1-1
clone_size: -
d_call: TRBD1
cdr3_aa: CASGLGRGRRTEAFF
cdr3_nt: TGTGCTAGTGGTTTGGGCAGGGGGCGCCGAACTGAAGCTTTCTTT

v_call: TRBV6-5
j_call: TRBJ2-2
clone_size: -
d_call: -
cdr3_aa: CASSRRGELFF
cdr3_nt: TGTGCCAGCAGTCGGAGGGGGGAGCTGTTTTTT

v_call: TRBV29-1
j_call: TRBJ2-7
clone_size: -
d_call: TRBD1
cdr3_aa: CSGKGQGDHEQYF
cdr3_nt: TGCAGCGGGAAAGGACAGGGCGACCACGAGCAGTACTTC

v_call: TRBV6-5
j_call: TRBJ2-1
clone_size: -
d_call: TRBD1
cdr3_aa: CASSYSRAGGDEQFF
cdr3_nt: TGTGCCAGCAGTTACTCGAGAGCAGGGGGCGATGAGCAGTTCTTC

v_call: TRBV7-3
j_call: TRBJ1-6
clone_size: few
d_call: -
cdr3_aa: CASSLTRVDSPLHF
cdr3_nt: TGTGCCAGCAGCTTAACCCGGGTGGATTCACCCCTCCACTTT

v_call: TRBV18
j_call: TRBJ2-5
clone_size: -
d_call: -
cdr3_aa: CASSPNGTPQETQYF
cdr3_nt: TGTGCCAGCTCACCCAACGGGACACCCCAAGAGACCCAGTACTTC

v_call: TRBV9
j_call: TRBJ2-3
clone_size: -
d_call: -
cdr3_aa: CASSVATGFSTDTQYF
cdr3_nt: TGTGCCAGCAGCGTAGCTACAGGATTCTCAACCGATACGCAGTATTTT

v_call: TRBV5-6
j_call: TRBJ1-2
clone_size: -
d_call: -
cdr3_aa: CASSLGTVGYTF
cdr3_nt: TGTGCCAGCAGCTTGGGTACAGTCGGCTACACCTTC

v_call: TRBV7-3
j_call: TRBJ1-6
clone_size: few
d_call: -
cdr3_aa: CASSRQDNSPLHF
cdr3_nt: TGTGCCAGCAGCCGACAGGATAATTCACCCCTCCACTTT

v_call: TRBV6-5
j_call: TRBJ2-3
clone_size: -
d_call: TRBD2
cdr3_aa: CASSLAGGSTDTQYF
cdr3_nt: TGTGCCAGCAGCTTAGCGGGGGGCAGCACAGATACGCAGTATTTT

v_call: TRBV6-6
j_call: TRBJ1-1
clone_size: -
d_call: TRBD1
cdr3_aa: CASSYRTGTEAFF
cdr3_nt: TGTGCCAGCAGTTACCGGACAGGCACTGAAGCTTTCTTT

v_call: TRBV30
j_call: TRBJ2-2
clone_size: -
d_call: -
cdr3_aa: CAWSVPRGNGELFF
cdr3_nt: TGTGCCTGGAGTGTCCCCAGGGGAAACGGGGAGCTGTTTTTT

v_call: TRBV30
j_call: TRBJ1-6
clone_size: -
d_call: -
cdr3_aa: CAWKEGKARFYNSPLHF
cdr3_nt: TGTGCCTGGAAAGAGGGAAAAGCTCGCTTTTATAATTCACCCCTCCACTTT

v_call: TRBV24-1
j_call: TRBJ1-2
clone_size: -
d_call: -
cdr3_aa: CATSDADMIYGYTF
cdr3_nt: TGTGCCACCAGTGATGCGGACATGATCTATGGCTACACCTTC

v_call: TRBV7-3
j_call: TRBJ1-6
clone_size: -
d_call: -
cdr3_aa: CASSFGDTDNSPLHF
cdr3_nt: TGTGCCAGCAGCTTCGGGGACACAGATAATTCACCCCTCCACTTT

v_call: TRBV24-1
j_call: TRBJ1-1
clone_size: -
d_call: -
cdr3_aa: CATSDLGRGKAFF
cdr3_nt: TGTGCCACCAGTGATTTGGGCAGGGGAAAAGCTTTCTTT

v_call: TRBV7-7
j_call: TRBJ2-3
clone_size: -
d_call: -
cdr3_aa: CASSSDRSTDTQYF
cdr3_nt: TGTGCTAGCAGCTCCGACAGAAGCACAGATACGCAGTATTTT

v_call: TRBV7-8
j_call: TRBJ2-5
clone_size: -
d_call: TRBD2
cdr3_aa: CASSLRSWDYPLETQYF
cdr3_nt: TGTGCCAGCAGCTTAAGATCGTGGGACTACCCTTTGGAGACCCAGTACTTC